The 18 T cell receptor beta chains presented below share a single source sample, sequenced in a study of T-cell memory formation after mild COVID-19 (dated by TCRdb to the early 2020s). Libraries were made using 5' RACE. This sample was sequenced with an Illumina NovaSeq 6000. The public reads were run again by TCRdb, first through fastp at Q25 and then through MiXCR, and only productive beta chains were kept. Merged by CDR3 protein, the rows form single entries marked with the most common genes and DNA. Present in this sample are a few hundred thousand distinct CDR3 sequences, 8% to 11% of which were seen just once. Jointly, the top ten make up approximately 3% of the sample. Sequences were obtained from PBMCs or a T cell subset sorted from them (not recorded which). The receptors were sampled from a young man who had mild COVID-19 (a few samples of this study predate the infection). The sample titles of this study are shuffled in the database, so cell type and time point are left out; the donor was told from shared clones.

The CDR3 region has the DNA TGTGCTAGTGCGCTCTGGGAGGTATGGGAGACCCAGTACTTC. It is translated as CASALWEVWETQYF. The genes are TRBV12-5 and TRBJ2-5, with D possibly matching TRBD2 (6 bases). This CDR3 has 14 residues. V was clipped by 7 bases and J by 5 bases, with 17 bases between them. Germline CDR1 and CDR2: LGHNT and FRNRAP.

The table lists this clonotype with many counts. J is TRBJ2-5 and V is TRBV9; no clear D. Germline CDR1 and CDR2: SGDLS and YYNGEE. The germline V and J ends were trimmed by 0 bases and 5 bases, with 17 bases remaining between them. This CDR3 region has 16 residues. CDR3 amino acids: CASSVAGGSVAETQYF. As DNA, the CDR3 is TGTGCCAGCAGCGTAGCTGGTGGATCCGTGGCGGAGACCCAGTACTTC.

V is TRBV7-2 and J is TRBJ2-3; 7 bases line up with TRBD2. Germline assignment: CDR1 SGHTA and CDR2 FQGNSA. V was pared by 0 bases and J by 0 bases, with 3 bases of the junction left unmatched. The CDR3 covers 16 residues. The CDR3: CASSLAGGVSTDTQYF. The CDR3 DNA is TGTGCCAGCAGCTTAGCGGGGGGGGTTAGCACAGATACGCAGTATTTT. Variable domain in full (rest from reference TRBV7-2 and TRBJ2-3): GAGVSQSPSNKVTEKGKDVELRCDPISGHTALYWYRQSLGQGLEFLIYFQGNSAPDKSGLPSDRFSAERTGGSVSTLTIQRTQQEDSAVYLCASSLAGGVSTDTQYFGPGTRLTVL.

This clonotype has ten or more counts. The rearrangement uses TRBV7-9 and TRBJ2-7, with D unresolved. The germline V gene encodes CDR1 SEHNR and CDR2 FQNEAQ (reference sequence). Trimming shortened V by 4 bases and J by 3 bases, and 13 bases separated the two germline ends. The CDR3 has 14 amino acids. The CDR3 region is CASSSLGADYEQYF. CDR3 nucleotides: TGTGCCAGCAGCTCGCTAGGTGCGGACTACGAGCAGTACTTC.

This clonotype was counted only a few times. The chain joins TRBV9 to TRBJ1-2; 8 bases fit TRBD1. V lost 3 bases to trimming and J lost 4 bases; unmatched junction nucleotides: 8. Germline V gene sequence: CDR1 SGDLS, CDR2 YYNGEE. The CDR3 has 15 amino acids. The CDR3 loop is CASSATGVRGYGYTF. CDR3 nucleotides: TGTGCCAGCAGCGCGACAGGGGTTCGGGGCTATGGCTACACCTTC.

The table lists this clonotype with a few counts. The J gene is TRBJ2-1, the V gene TRBV9; no firm D call. CDR3 size: 13 residues. The germline V and J ends were trimmed by 4 bases and 8 bases, with 13 bases remaining between them. Germline CDR1 SGDLS, CDR2 YYNGEE. CDR3 sequence reads: CASSPPLIHEQFF. Here the CDR3 DNA reads TGTGCCAGCAGCCCCCCCCTAATCCATGAGCAGTTCTTC.

This clonotype has just a few counts. The gene calls are TRBV6-2 or TRBV6-3 and TRBJ2-7; a possible D gene is TRBD2 (6 bases). The germline V gene has CDR1 MNHEY and CDR2 SVGEGT. The CDR3 sequence is 16 residues long. V was cut by 2 bases and J by 2 bases, with 16 bases left in between. CDR3 nucleotides: TGTGCCAGCAGTTACGGAAGGGGACTGGAAGCCTACGAGCAGTACTTC. It translates to CASSYGRGLEAYEQYF.

This clonotype showed up just a few times. This chain joins TRBV18 and TRBJ2-1; 7 bases are shared with TRBD1. This CDR3 is built from 15 residues. The germline gives CDR1 KGHSH, CDR2 LQKENI. Trimming removed 3 bases from V and 1 base from J; junction bases left unmatched: 3. CDR3 amino acids: CASSPRDRSYNEQFF. The CDR3 DNA sequence: TGTGCCAGCTCACCCCGGGACAGATCCTACAATGAGCAGTTCTTC.

This clonotype was observed at least ten times. The DNA for the CDR3 is TGTGCCAGCAGTTTTGTTAAGGCCGGTAAGAATTCTTACGAGCAGTACGTC. This translates into CASSFVKAGKNSYEQYV. V usage is TRBV6-5 and J usage is TRBJ2-7; D call uncertain. Trimming took off 4 bases at V and 4 bases at J, with 23 bases between the two ends. This CDR3 region has 17 residues. The germline gives CDR1 MNHEY, CDR2 SVGAGI.

The rearrangement joins TRBV23-1 to TRBJ1-1; possible D gene TRBD1, 5 bases. TRBV23-1 carries the ORF label, with uncertain function. V lost 4 bases and J lost 8, with 26 bases in between. The CDR3 spans 17 residues. CDR3 protein: CASSPRSGDEFSLEAFF. Written as DNA, the CDR3 is TGCGCCAGCAGTCCTCGGTCTGGGGACGAATTCTCCCTCGAAGCTTTCTTT.

The chain uses TRBV12-3 or TRBV12-4 and TRBJ2-3, with D perhaps assigned TRBD1 or TRBD2 (6 bases each). The CDR3 spans 15 residues. Between the trimmed V and J ends, which lost 1 base and 2 bases, there was a span of 10 bases. CDR3 sequence reads: CASSLGSGATDTQYF. The DNA for the CDR3 is TGTGCCAGCAGTTTAGGGTCGGGGGCCACAGATACGCAGTATTTT.

This chain joins TRBV12-3 or TRBV12-4 and TRBJ1-1; 7 bases are a match to TRBD1. Unmatched junction bases numbered 5, after V lost 10 bases and J lost 0 bases. CDR3 length equals 13 residues. In nucleotides, the CDR3 is TGTGCCATACGGGGACAGCTGAACACTGAAGCTTTCTTT. It specifies CAIRGQLNTEAFF.

This clonotype was seen a few times. The chain employs TRBV20-1 and TRBJ2-2, with D perhaps matching TRBD1 (5 bases). Trimming took off 0 bases at V and 6 bases at J, with 14 bases between the two ends. The CDR3 loop spans 15 amino acids. From germline, CDR1 is DFQATT and CDR2 SNEGSKA (reference sequence). CDR3 region: CSARDLRGASGELFF. CDR3 DNA: TGCAGTGCTAGAGATCTAAGGGGCGCGTCCGGGGAGCTGTTTTTT.

Only a few counts were recorded for this clonotype. This chain uses TRBV20-1 with TRBJ2-7; 10 nucleotides match TRBD2. The ends lost 5 bases at V and 4 bases at J; junction bases unmatched: 11. Germline V CDR1 and CDR2: DFQATT, SNEGSKA (reference sequence). CDR3 length equals 15 residues. CDR3 region: CSAPMFSGGPYEQYF. For the CDR3, the DNA is TGCAGTGCTCCGATGTTTAGCGGGGGGCCATACGAGCAGTACTTC.

The chain links TRBV6-5 to TRBJ2-1, with D perhaps matching TRBD1 (5 bases). Germline CDR1 MNHEY, CDR2 SVGAGI. The CDR3 runs to 13 residues. Trimming took off 4 bases at V and 8 bases at J, with 12 bases between the two ends. CDR3 nucleotide sequence: TGTGCCAGCAGTTTGCAGGGTGCCGATGAGCAGTTCTTC. Protein sequence: CASSLQGADEQFF.

The chain combines TRBV12-3 or TRBV12-4 with TRBJ2-7, with 7 bases fitting TRBD1. There are 14 residues in the CDR3. Trimming removed 5 bases from V and 0 bases from J; junction bases left unmatched: 4. CDR3: CASSQRQGSYEQYF. CDR3 sequence (DNA): TGTGCCAGCAGTCAAAGACAGGGCTCCTACGAGCAGTACTTC.

This clonotype turned up a few times. The CDR3 sequence is CARKTEDYEQYF. CDR3 coding DNA: TGTGCCAGAAAGACAGAAGACTACGAGCAGTACTTC. The chain carries TRBV6-2 or TRBV6-3 and TRBJ2-7, with D perhaps matching TRBD1 (5 bases). The ends were cut back, 9 bases at V and 3 bases at J, with 12 bases in the middle. In germline, CDR1 is MNHEY, CDR2 SVGEGT. CDR3 size: 12 residues.

The rearrangement links TRBV7-2 to TRBJ2-3, with 7 bases lining up with TRBD2. The J segment lost 4 bases and the V segment lost 5 bases, leaving 6 bases of the junction unmatched. Germline V lookup: CDR1 SGHTA, CDR2 FQGNSA. This CDR3 comprises 14 residues. This CDR3 reads CASSPSGGPDTQYF. For the CDR3, the DNA is TGTGCCAGCAGCCCCTCGGGGGGTCCAGATACGCAGTATTTT.